Listed below are T cell receptor beta chains from one sample, sequenced in a study of PD-1 blockade in classical Hodgkin lymphoma. Assay: immunoSEQ multiplex PCR; the TCRdb copy retains only in-frame clones and omits some. Altogether 9,500 to 12,000 clones are present, 80% to 90% being singletons, with the ten largest covering under 45%. The sample consisted of CD8+ T cells from blood, taken before the fourth cycle of nivolumab. These receptors all come from a human donor with classical Hodgkin lymphoma. The donor label of this sample is uncertain. Both conserved end residues are trimmed from each CDR3. Each record gives: CDR3 protein, V gene.

cdr3_aa: ASTRGDGYT; v_call: TRBV30
cdr3_aa: ASSEEYRGSSYEQY; v_call: TRBV6-1
cdr3_aa: ASSFNRENTGELF; v_call: TRBV6-6
cdr3_aa: ASSLASGTGIHEQY; v_call: TRBV5-4
cdr3_aa: ASSLGGDNNEQF; v_call: TRBV19
cdr3_aa: ASSLEGGTYEQY; v_call: TRBV13
cdr3_aa: SVDSWDTDEQF; v_call: TRBV29-1
cdr3_aa: ASSKGSKGCSNQPQH; v_call: TRBV21-1
cdr3_aa: ASSLDVVYGYNEQF; v_call: TRBV7-8
cdr3_aa: ASSVVENSPLH; v_call: TRBV9
cdr3_aa: ASSEEAGIDYEQY; v_call: TRBV25-1
cdr3_aa: ASSPGYKNPY; v_call: TRBV7-9
cdr3_aa: ASSFGIAGGGQETQY; v_call: TRBV27
cdr3_aa: SVPGAGVETQY; v_call: TRBV29-1
cdr3_aa: ASSFPRQGDSNQPQH; v_call: TRBV7-2
cdr3_aa: ASSLGGTDTQY; v_call: TRBV11-1
cdr3_aa: ASSPRGAPSTDTQY; v_call: TRBV5-1
cdr3_aa: ASSFSGTGVLAPPNEQF; v_call: TRBV27
cdr3_aa: ASSLFGARGRGYGYT; v_call: TRBV7-9
cdr3_aa: ASSIDPLLEGGYT; v_call: TRBV19
cdr3_aa: ASSTSGYEQY; v_call: TRBV6-5